This T cell receptor beta chain emerged from a study of shared clonotypes between healthy human individuals. On the study more broadly: Serving as donors were a couple of women and a few men, whose ages spanned 18 to 49.

Profiling relied on immunoSEQ multiplex PCR, and the TCRdb table lists in-frame clones only, not all of them. The table shows some 1.4 million clones, with roughly 96% occurring only once. This CDR3 region has 13 residues. Germline CDR1 reads KGHSH; CDR2 reads LQKENI. Trimming shortened V by 3 bases and J by 5 bases, and 9 bases separated the two germline ends. What was sequenced was naive CD4+ T cells sorted from blood. Documented subset: CD45RA+ positively selected. This chain links TRBV18 with TRBJ2-3; no clear D. The origin of this receptor is a man aged 25-40 years in good health. CDR3 in DNA: TGTGCCAGCTCACCCGCCTGGGGAGATACGCAGTATTTT. The encoded protein is CASSPAWGDTQYF.